This T cell receptor (beta chain) is from a study of shared clonotypes between healthy human individuals. Background on the study: Plates per donor: three CD4 naive, three CD4 memory, two CD8 naive, one CD8 memory. Overall study results and limits: Non-shared clonotypes had lower generation probabilities than clonotypes shared by all four sorted-subset donors. Memory subsets generally showed lower estimated richness than naive subsets.

About this clone: Its antigen is undetermined.

CDR3 length equals 15 residues. V was pared by 4 bases and J by 5 bases, with 17 bases between. Per germline, CDR1 MNHEY and CDR2 SMNVEV (reference sequence). Each subset's genomic DNA was split evenly across several immunoSEQ plates. Repertoires were generated with immunoSEQ multiplex PCR, while TCRdb's copy carries only in-frame clones and drops some. The sample records 650,000 to 800,000 clones, 72% being singletons. The chain employs TRBV27 and TRBJ1-1; tentative D call: TRBD1 (5 bases). This receptor was taken from a young woman in good health. Sequenced: memory CD4+ T cells sorted from blood. Sample subset: CD45RA-negative fraction. This CDR3 is CASSSPGWGRTEAFF. CDR3 nucleotides: TGTGCCAGCAGTTCCCCGGGGTGGGGGAGAACTGAAGCTTTCTTT.